This TCR beta chain was observed in a study of OX40 agonist ivuxolimab in advanced cancers. CDR1 SEHNR and CDR2 FQNEAQ come from the germline V gene (reference sequence). Trimming shortened V by 1 base and J by 8 bases, and 9 bases separated the two germline ends. The CDR3 extends over 13 amino acids. Sequenced by immunoSEQ multiplex PCR; TCRdb stores in-frame clones only, minus some. This sample has tens of thousands of clones; 80% to 95% occur once, and the top ten carry over 9.5%. The sequence was collected from an adult with an advanced solid tumor such as melanoma, head and neck, liver or kidney cancer. The chain is built from TRBV7-9 and TRBJ2-1; D gene ambiguous. The starting material was CD4+ or CD8+ T cells sorted from blood, obtained in a trial of the OX40 agonist ivuxolimab. CDR3 nucleotide sequence: TGTGCCAGCAGCTTAGGAGGTGGCTATGAGCAGTTCTTC. Protein: CASSLGGGYEQFF.